This T cell receptor beta chain comes out of a study of Ad26.COV2.S vaccination and SARS-CoV-2 variants. Study summary: Ad26.COV2.S shots went into the muscle once or twice, 56 days apart. Notes on the study in general: Similar non-spike TCR breadth was observed in recipients of vaccine and of placebo. The analyses of TCR breadth and depth may have understated the size of total T cell responses.

Treatment indicated: around 19 received Ad26.COV2.S at low or high dose, single or two shots; about 5 received placebo; per-sample allocation not given. Repertoires come from day 63 after the first vaccine or placebo injection. An 18-55-year-old adult in Boston served as donor. Repertoires were generated with immunoSEQ multiplex PCR, while TCRdb's copy carries only in-frame clones and drops some. The sample records roughly 510,000 clones, roughly 85% being singletons. This CDR3 contains 12 residues. Trimming shortened V by 3 bases and J by 7 bases, and 9 bases separated the two germline ends. Germline V CDR1 and CDR2: SNHLY, FYNNEI. Regarding this clone: Its antigen is unknown.

The chain employs TRBV2 and TRBJ1-1; the D is unclear. The sequencing used peripheral blood, collected in a trial of Ad26.COV2.S vaccine versus placebo. The source is a person aged 18-65 years who received the Ad26.COV2.S COVID-19 vaccine or a placebo. This chain's CDR3 is CASSEFGFEAFF. CDR3 DNA: TGTGCCAGCAGTGAGTTTGGATTTGAAGCTTTCTTT.